This TCR beta chain came from a study of blood T cell repertoires in COVID-19. Study details: Researchers got acute and convalescent COVID-19 samples from the United States, Italy and Spain. T cells, B-cell-depleted T cells, or PBMCs provided the cDNA or gDNA that served as material.

Germline trimming cut 9 bases from V and 4 bases from J; bases unmatched to any gene: 11. CDR3 size: 14 residues. CDR1 is MNHEY, CDR2 SMNVEV, per germline (reference sequence). Methods used by the authors: Reference gene primer amplification gave estimated nucleated cell counts. TCRdb's copy holds only in-frame clones and misses some; the assay was immunoSEQ multiplex PCR. For V, J and clone size, that table is used; D and trimming come from the DNA. The repertoire holds under 150,000 clones, with about 80% as singletons. This clone was seen once. The origin of this receptor is a woman of 80 years or more in a cohort sampled during active or convalescent COVID-19. The chain recombines TRBV27 with TRBJ2-7, with 8 positions matching TRBD1. Sequenced input: peripheral blood. The CDR3 sequence is CARAATGELYEQYF. CDR3 nucleotide sequence: TGTGCCAGGGCGGCGACAGGGGAATTGTACGAGCAGTACTTC.